The 18 T cell receptor beta chains listed next were all sequenced from one sample in a study of blood T cell repertoires in COVID-19. Data came from immunoSEQ multiplex PCR; TCRdb stores just in-frame clones and leaves some out. Among fewer than 250,000 clones listed, 70% to 90% were seen once. Sample: peripheral blood. The receptors were sampled from a woman aged 45-60 years with active or convalescent COVID-19.

The V call is TRBV12-3 or TRBV12-4, the J call TRBJ1-1, with no clear D. The CDR3 is made up of 11 amino acids. V lost 7 bases and J 4 bases, leaving 7 bases between the germline ends. This CDR3 is CASTRSTEAFF. CDR3 in DNA: TGTGCCAGCACCCGGAGCACTGAAGCTTTCTTT.

This clone was counted a few times. The V and J genes are TRBV19 and TRBJ1-5; 7 bases match TRBD1. J was trimmed by 0 bases and V by 7 bases; bases with no gene match: 3. Germline-derived CDR1 and CDR2 are LNHDA and SQIVND (reference sequence). The CDR3 covers 14 residues. CDR3 sequence: CASTGGYSNQPQHF. CDR3 bases: TGTGCCAGTACAGGGGGATATAGCAATCAGCCCCAGCATTTT. Looking up the rest from reference TRBV19 and TRBJ1-5 gives the full variable domain: DGGITQSPKYLFRKEGQNVTLSCEQNLNHDAMYWYRQDPGQGLRLIYYSQIVNDFQKGDIAEGYSVSREKKESFPLTVTSAQKNPTAFYLCASTGGYSNQPQHFGDGTRLSIL.

This clone appeared a few times. The chain couples TRBV6-5 to TRBJ1-3, with TRBD1 as a possible D gene (5 bases). V lost 7 bases, J lost 1 base, and 8 bases lay in between. Germline V CDR1 and CDR2: MNHEY, SVGAGI. The CDR3 has 13 residues. As DNA, the CDR3 is TGTGCCAGCACCGGACAATCTGGAAACACCATATATTTT. Protein product: CASTGQSGNTIYF.

V and J are TRBV6-5 and TRBJ2-3, with D maybe TRBD1 (5 bases). Trimming left V 2 bases short and J 2 bases short, with 8 bases between. CDR3 size: 14 residues. Germline CDR1 reads MNHEY; CDR2 reads SVGAGI. The CDR3 loop reads CASSYDRHTDTQYF. For the CDR3, the DNA is TGTGCCAGCAGTTACGACAGACACACAGATACGCAGTATTTT.

The chain recombines TRBV5-1 with TRBJ2-5; tentatively, D is TRBD1 (5 bases). The V gene's germline CDR1 is SGHRS and CDR2 YFSETQ. The CDR3 sequence is 14 residues long. V was pared by 2 bases and J by 4 bases, with 12 bases between. This CDR3 is CASSLKGPPETQYF. The CDR3 region has the DNA TGCGCCAGCAGCTTAAAGGGGCCGCCAGAGACCCAGTACTTC.

The count of this clone is one. V is TRBV10-3 and J is TRBJ1-6, with TRBD1 matching over 8 bases. The V gene end was trimmed by 6 bases and the J gene end by 5 bases; junction bases not matched to a gene: 3. This CDR3 spans 14 amino acids. CDR1 is ENHRY, CDR2 SYGVKD, per germline. As DNA, the CDR3 is TGTGCCATCAGCAGGGGGCGCGATAATTCACCCCTCCACTTT. Translation gives CAISRGRDNSPLHF.

The chain uses TRBV5-1 and TRBJ2-7; D possibly corresponds to TRBD1 (5 bases). In germline, CDR1 is SGHRS, CDR2 YFSETQ. V gave up 5 bases and J gave up 6 bases, with 12 bases separating them. This CDR3 region has 12 residues. In DNA, the CDR3 is TGCGCCAGCAGTAATACAGGAACCGAGCAGTACTTC. Protein sequence: CASSNTGTEQYF. The whole variable domain, filled in from reference TRBV5-1 and TRBJ2-7, reads KAGVTQTPRYLIKTRGQQVTLSCSPISGHRSVSWYQQTPGQGLQFLFEYFSETQRNKGNFPGRFSGRQFSNSRSEMNVSTLELGDSALYLCASSNTGTEQYFGPGTRLTVT.

V and J are TRBV4-1 and TRBJ1-4; weak D call: TRBD1 (5 bases). Germline V lookup: CDR1 MGHRA, CDR2 YSYEKL. The CDR3 covers 16 residues. V lost 0 bases, J lost 3 bases, and 11 bases lay in between. CDR3 sequence: CASSQDMTASNEKLFF. In nucleotides, the CDR3 is TGCGCCAGCAGCCAAGATATGACAGCTTCTAATGAAAAACTGTTTTTT.

The sample holds one count of this clone. The chain is built from TRBV19 and TRBJ1-5; 7 bases are a match to TRBD1. V lost 8 bases to trimming and J lost 0 bases; unmatched junction nucleotides: 13. This CDR3 comprises 17 residues. CDR1 LNHDA and CDR2 SQIVND come from the germline V gene (reference sequence). The CDR3, as DNA: TGTGCCAGTGGCGGCCCCGGGACAGCAGATAGCAATCAGCCCCAGCATTTT. Translated, it gives CASGGPGTADSNQPQHF.

The chain combines TRBV10-2 with TRBJ2-1, with 7 positions matching TRBD2. The junction had 9 bases not matched to a gene; V was cut back by 6 bases and J by 4 bases. The CDR3 spans 15 residues. Germline values: CDR1 WSHSY, CDR2 SAAADI. The CDR3 protein is CASSSSSGEYNEQFF. The CDR3 nucleotides are TGCGCCAGCAGCAGTAGCAGCGGGGAGTACAATGAGCAGTTCTTC.

The rearrangement uses TRBV7-2 and TRBJ1-6, with D maybe TRBD1 (6 bases). CDR3 length equals 15 residues. The V gene's germline CDR1 is SGHTA and CDR2 FQGNSA. V was trimmed by 2 bases and J by 7 bases, leaving 12 bases between them. CDR3 nucleotide sequence: TGTGCCAGCAGCTTAATCTCAGGGGACAATTCACCCCTCCACTTT. This encodes CASSLISGDNSPLHF.

V usage is TRBV27 and J usage is TRBJ2-4, with TRBD1 matching 9 bases. From germline, CDR1 is MNHEY and CDR2 SMNVEV (reference sequence). With V trimmed by 5 bases and J by 9 bases, 8 bases remained unmatched. The CDR3 is 14 amino acids. The CDR3 protein is CASSPRDRVTIQYF. For the CDR3, the DNA is TGTGCCAGCAGTCCCCGGGACAGGGTGACCATTCAGTACTTC.

This clone showed up just once. V gene TRBV27 combines with J gene TRBJ1-2; TRBD1 is a possible D gene (6 bases). The germline V and J ends were trimmed by 3 bases and 7 bases, with 18 bases remaining between them. In germline, CDR1 is MNHEY, CDR2 SMNVEV (reference sequence). This CDR3 has 15 residues. DNA of the CDR3: TGTGCCAGCAGTTTTCGGCAGGGGAGAGGAGTTGGCTACACCTTC. Translation: CASSFRQGRGVGYTF.

This chain joins TRBV14 and TRBJ1-1, with D possibly TRBD1 on 5 matching bases. CDR3 size: 15 residues. V shed 0 bases and J shed 4 bases, with 12 bases lying between them. Germline-derived CDR1 and CDR2 are SGHDN and FVKESK. The DNA of the CDR3 is TGTGCCAGCAGCCAAGATCCCGGGAGGGGCACTGAAGCTTTCTTT. Its translation: CASSQDPGRGTEAFF.

V usage is TRBV19 and J usage is TRBJ1-4, with TRBD1 matching 7 bases. The CDR3 length is 13 residues. The germline CDR1 and CDR2 sequences are LNHDA and SQIVND (reference sequence). J gave up 4 bases and V 10 bases, and 6 bases lay outside the gene matches. The CDR3 loop reads CATTGANNEKLFF. The CDR3 DNA reads TGTGCCACTACAGGGGCAAATAATGAAAAACTGTTTTTT. The variable domain in full, with the rest retrieved from reference TRBV19 and TRBJ1-4, is DGGITQSPKYLFRKEGQNVTLSCEQNLNHDAMYWYRQDPGQGLRLIYYSQIVNDFQKGDIAEGYSVSREKKESFPLTVTSAQKNPTAFYLCATTGANNEKLFFGSGTQLSVL.

The table lists this clone with a few counts. J is TRBJ2-7 and V is TRBV5-6; 8 bases agree with TRBD1. CDR3 length equals 13 residues. CDR1 SGHDT and CDR2 YYEEEE come from the germline V gene. The trim removed 4 bases at V and 3 bases at J, leaving 3 bases unmatched. The DNA of the CDR3 is TGTGCCAGCAGCCGGGACAGGAACTACGAGCAGTACGTC. It yields the protein CASSRDRNYEQYV.

The chain combines TRBV28 with TRBJ2-5; 12 positions agree with TRBD1. Germline V gene sequence: CDR1 MDHEN, CDR2 SYDVKM. The trim removed 3 bases at V and 5 bases at J, leaving 4 bases unmatched. The CDR3 runs 15 residues. The CDR3 nucleotides are TGTGCCAGCAGTTTCCGGGACAGGGGGCAGGAGACCCAGTACTTC. Translation: CASSFRDRGQETQYF.

The rearrangement joins TRBV12-3 or TRBV12-4 to TRBJ1-2, with D unclear. Trimming cost V 5 bases and J 2 bases, with 9 bases left between them. This CDR3 spans 13 amino acids. The CDR3 coding sequence is TGTGCCAGCAGTGCAAGGGAGAACTATGGCTACACCTTC. As protein: CASSARENYGYTF.